This TCR beta chain was sequenced during a study of blood T cell repertoires in COVID-19. For the study at large: Samples came from the United States, Italy and Spain, spanning acute and convalescent COVID-19. PBMCs, B-cell-depleted T cells, or T cells were the source of the cDNA or gDNA that made up the material.

The CDR3 is 17 amino acids. Germline V gene data show CDR1 as SNHLY and CDR2 as FYNNEI. The ends lost 2 bases at V and 2 bases at J; junction bases unmatched: 6. The table came from immunoSEQ multiplex PCR; TCRdb's copy has only in-frame clones and leaves some out. The table has roughly 150,000 clones, 84% seen once. V usage is TRBV2 and J usage is TRBJ2-6; 7 nucleotides line up with TRBD2. This TCR was recovered from a man between 65 and 80 years old with active or convalescent COVID-19. Material for sequencing was peripheral blood. The CDR3 nucleotides read TGTGCCAGCAGTGAATGGGGGGGTGGTGCTGGGGCCAACGTCCTGACTTTC. Protein product: CASSEWGGGAGANVLTF.